This T cell receptor (beta chain) comes out of a study of shared clonotypes between healthy human individuals. The CDR3 consists of 14 residues. V dropped 4 bases and J dropped 4; count of bases not matched to a gene: 3. Germline V gives CDR1 SGHRS, CDR2 YFSETQ. Study results and limitations: Generally, naive subsets (rather than memory subsets) showed larger estimated richness. Sorted-subset sequencing, rarefaction showed, was incomplete despite large depth.

Remarks on this clone: Its target is unknown.

TCRdb's copy holds only in-frame clones and misses some; the assay was immunoSEQ multiplex PCR. The sample comprises roughly 1.5 million clones, around 98% of which are singletons, and about 0.42% rests with the top ten. Naive CD45RA+ and memory CD45RA-negative subsets were split from CD4+ cells. The chain has TRBV5-1 and TRBJ2-7; TRBD1 matches 12 bases. Sequenced sample: naive CD4+ T cells sorted from blood. Subset of the sample: CD45RA+ positively selected. The origin of this receptor is a man aged 30-40 years in good health. CDR3 amino acids: CASSRDRGQYEQYF. CDR3 in DNA: TGCGCCAGCAGCAGGGACAGGGGGCAGTACGAGCAGTACTTC.